A selection of T cell receptor beta chains follows, all from one sample in a study of T cell repertoires in cytomegalovirus infection. In TCRdb, the reads were re-called with MiXCR into one record per CDR3 protein. This sample has about 180,000 distinct CDR3 sequences; 17% occur once, and the top ten carry about 23%. The source material was CD8+ T cells from PBMCs. These receptors were obtained from a human donor in good health (CMV status not recorded). Some clones in this sample may be carry-over from other donors' samples. The CDR3 runs from the conserved cysteine through the conserved F or W.

v_call: TRBV7-8; j_call: TRBJ1-4; cdr3_aa: CASSFGRGGRTNEKLFF
v_call: TRBV6-4; j_call: TRBJ1-5; cdr3_aa: CASSEESNQPQHF
v_call: TRBV7-3; j_call: TRBJ2-3; cdr3_aa: CASSPSGPSGTQYF
v_call: TRBV27; j_call: TRBJ2-7; cdr3_aa: CASSPRTSGAYEQYF
v_call: TRBV7-2; j_call: TRBJ1-1; cdr3_aa: CASSLGGTGVSRSLAEAFF
v_call: TRBV5-6; j_call: TRBJ2-7; cdr3_aa: CASSDGTAYEQYF
v_call: TRBV7-6; j_call: TRBJ2-1; cdr3_aa: CASSPWTSGGEYNEQFF
v_call: TRBV12-3/TRBV12-4; j_call: TRBJ1-4; cdr3_aa: CASSFGAWGQKGEKLFF
v_call: TRBV10-3; j_call: TRBJ2-7; cdr3_aa: CAIETGTGVNEQYF
v_call: TRBV2; j_call: TRBJ2-3; cdr3_aa: CASSGGTGATDTQYF
v_call: TRBV7-8; j_call: TRBJ2-7; cdr3_aa: CASSPKAQGATGIGYEQYF
v_call: TRBV10-3; j_call: TRBJ2-5; cdr3_aa: CAISTAGRETQYF
v_call: TRBV7-8; j_call: TRBJ2-3; cdr3_aa: CASSLWGGGADTQYF
v_call: TRBV25-1; j_call: TRBJ1-4; cdr3_aa: CASSVRGRGEKLFF
v_call: TRBV7-9; j_call: TRBJ2-4; cdr3_aa: CASSETGTARINIQYF
v_call: TRBV12-3/TRBV12-4; j_call: TRBJ2-7; cdr3_aa: CASSFRTSSSNEQYF
v_call: TRBV5-6; j_call: TRBJ1-1; cdr3_aa: CASSLPQGGPAFF
v_call: TRBV15; j_call: TRBJ2-7; cdr3_aa: CATSRDSGELSWFSYEQYF
v_call: TRBV28; j_call: TRBJ2-7; cdr3_aa: CASGGWGSYEQYF
v_call: TRBV29-1; j_call: TRBJ2-3; cdr3_aa: CSAEHPDGNTDTQYF
v_call: TRBV7-9; j_call: TRBJ2-7; cdr3_aa: CASSSRGGEQYF
v_call: TRBV19; j_call: TRBJ2-2; cdr3_aa: CASTDPGVNTGELFF
v_call: TRBV6-9; j_call: TRBJ2-3; cdr3_aa: CASSSSGPDTQYF
v_call: TRBV6-5; j_call: TRBJ1-5; cdr3_aa: CASSSGDSNQPQHF
v_call: TRBV5-6; j_call: TRBJ2-7; cdr3_aa: CASSPGGQTDYEQYF
v_call: TRBV7-9; j_call: TRBJ1-1; cdr3_aa: CASSSAVGGPEAFF
v_call: TRBV20-1; j_call: TRBJ1-1; cdr3_aa: CSARDWDRTEAFF
v_call: TRBV6-8; j_call: TRBJ1-5; cdr3_aa: CASSYPTCLFIGHLLNQPQHF
v_call: TRBV29-1; j_call: TRBJ2-5; cdr3_aa: CSVDGTSGAYLETQYF
v_call: TRBV2; j_call: TRBJ2-7; cdr3_aa: CAMSTGGRREQYF
v_call: TRBV7-9; j_call: TRBJ2-7; cdr3_aa: CASSPRDSLYEQYF
v_call: TRBV7-8; j_call: TRBJ2-2; cdr3_aa: CASSTRGGTGELFF
v_call: TRBV28; j_call: TRBJ1-5; cdr3_aa: CASSPRTSNQPQHF
v_call: TRBV7-9; j_call: TRBJ2-7; cdr3_aa: CASSSSGGHSYEQYF
v_call: TRBV7-9; j_call: TRBJ2-1; cdr3_aa: CASSLPGLAGSYNEQFF
v_call: TRBV7-9; j_call: TRBJ2-7; cdr3_aa: CASSLDFTTYEQYF
v_call: TRBV12-3/TRBV12-4; j_call: TRBJ2-5; cdr3_aa: CASSYTGETQYF
v_call: TRBV6-5; j_call: TRBJ2-1; cdr3_aa: CASSYPDSQSGQFF
v_call: TRBV11-2; j_call: TRBJ2-7; cdr3_aa: CASTLTRGEQYF
v_call: TRBV7-6; j_call: TRBJ1-5; cdr3_aa: CASSPDSGNQPQHF
v_call: TRBV7-2; j_call: TRBJ2-2; cdr3_aa: CASSFVPGTSGGTNTGELFF
v_call: TRBV6-2/TRBV6-3; j_call: TRBJ2-5; cdr3_aa: CASQTSGRYQETQYF
v_call: TRBV20-1; j_call: TRBJ1-2; cdr3_aa: CSARIPRQGYGYTF
v_call: TRBV7-8; j_call: TRBJ1-6; cdr3_aa: CASSLGGGSSPLHF
v_call: TRBV13; j_call: TRBJ2-1; cdr3_aa: CASSLGLAGGYEQFF
v_call: TRBV7-2; j_call: TRBJ2-1; cdr3_aa: CASSLGWQSYYNEQFF